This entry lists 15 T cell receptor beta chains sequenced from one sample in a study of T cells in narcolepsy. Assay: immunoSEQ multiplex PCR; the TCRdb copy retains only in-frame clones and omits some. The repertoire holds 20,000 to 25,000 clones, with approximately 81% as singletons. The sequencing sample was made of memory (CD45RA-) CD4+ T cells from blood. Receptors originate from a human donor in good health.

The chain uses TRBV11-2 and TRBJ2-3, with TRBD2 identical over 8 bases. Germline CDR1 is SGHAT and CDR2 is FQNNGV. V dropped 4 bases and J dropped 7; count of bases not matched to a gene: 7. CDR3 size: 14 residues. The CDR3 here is CASSWSGGGNTQYF. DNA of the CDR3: TGTGCCAGCAGCTGGAGCGGGGGTGGGAATACGCAGTATTTT. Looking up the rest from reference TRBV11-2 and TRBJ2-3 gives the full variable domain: EAGVAQSPRYKIIEKRQSVAFWCNPISGHATLYWYQQILGQGPKLLIQFQNNGVVDDSQLPKDRFSAERLKGVDSTLKIQPAKLEDSAVYLCASSWSGGGNTQYFGPGTRLTVL.

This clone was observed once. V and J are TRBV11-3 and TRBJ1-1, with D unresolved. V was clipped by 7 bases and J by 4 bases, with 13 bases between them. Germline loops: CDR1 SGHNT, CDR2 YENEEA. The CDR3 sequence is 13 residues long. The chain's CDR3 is CASTLGEGTEAFF. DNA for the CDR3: TGTGCCAGCACCCTCGGGGAAGGCACTGAAGCTTTCTTT.

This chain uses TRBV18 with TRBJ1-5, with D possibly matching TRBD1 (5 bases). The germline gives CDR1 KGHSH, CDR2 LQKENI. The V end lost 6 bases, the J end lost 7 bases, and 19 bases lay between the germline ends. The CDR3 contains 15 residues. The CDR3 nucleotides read TGTGCCAGCTCCCCGGGGCACAAGGGCGAGCAGCCCCAGCATTTT. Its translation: CASSPGHKGEQPQHF.

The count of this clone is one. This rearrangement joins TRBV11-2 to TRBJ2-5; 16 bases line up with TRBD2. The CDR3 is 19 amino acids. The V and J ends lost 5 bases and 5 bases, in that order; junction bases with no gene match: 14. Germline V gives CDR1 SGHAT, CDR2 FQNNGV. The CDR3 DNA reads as TGTGCCAGCAGCCATCACCCGGGACTAGCGGGGGGGATTCGGGAGACCCAGTACTTC. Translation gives CASSHHPGLAGGIRETQYF.

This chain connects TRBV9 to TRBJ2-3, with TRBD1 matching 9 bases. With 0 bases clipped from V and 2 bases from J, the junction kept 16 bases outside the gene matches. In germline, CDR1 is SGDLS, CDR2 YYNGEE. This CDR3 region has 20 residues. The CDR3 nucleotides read TGTGCCAGCAGCGTAGGGCAACCGGGACAGGGTTCTTCCTACACAGATACGCAGTATTTT. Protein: CASSVGQPGQGSSYTDTQYF.

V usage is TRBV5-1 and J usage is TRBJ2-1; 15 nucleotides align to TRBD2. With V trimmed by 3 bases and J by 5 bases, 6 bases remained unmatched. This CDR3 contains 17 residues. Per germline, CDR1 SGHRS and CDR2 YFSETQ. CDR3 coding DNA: TGCGCCAGCAGCTCGGGACTAGCGGGGGGATTAAACAATGAGCAGTTCTTC. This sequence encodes CASSSGLAGGLNNEQFF.

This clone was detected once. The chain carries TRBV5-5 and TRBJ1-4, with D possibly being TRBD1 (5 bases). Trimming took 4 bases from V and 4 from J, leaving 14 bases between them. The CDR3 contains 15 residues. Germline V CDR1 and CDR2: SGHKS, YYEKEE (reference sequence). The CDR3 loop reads CASSRLQAFNEKLFF. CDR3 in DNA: TGTGCCAGCAGCCGTTTACAGGCCTTTAATGAAAAACTGTTTTTT. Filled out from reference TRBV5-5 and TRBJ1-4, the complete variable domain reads DAGVTQSPTHLIKTRGQQVTLRCSPISGHKSVSWYQQVLGQGPQFIFQYYEKEERGRGNFPDRFSARQFPNYSSELNVNALLLGDSALYLCASSRLQAFNEKLFFGSGTQLSVL.

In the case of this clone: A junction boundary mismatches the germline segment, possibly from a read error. CDR3 protein: CASSSLYEQYF. In DNA, the CDR3 is TGTGCCAGCAGCTCCCTCTACGAGCAGTACTTC. This sequence joins TRBV5-1 and TRBJ2-7; unclear D gene. CDR3 length: 11 amino acids. CDR1 SGHRS and CDR2 YFSETQ come from the germline V gene.

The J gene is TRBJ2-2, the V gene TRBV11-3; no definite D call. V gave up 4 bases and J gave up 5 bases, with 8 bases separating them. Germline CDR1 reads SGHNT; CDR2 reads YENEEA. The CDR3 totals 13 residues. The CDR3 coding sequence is TGTGCCAGCAGCTACCAAGGGACCGGGGAGCTGTTTTTT. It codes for CASSYQGTGELFF.

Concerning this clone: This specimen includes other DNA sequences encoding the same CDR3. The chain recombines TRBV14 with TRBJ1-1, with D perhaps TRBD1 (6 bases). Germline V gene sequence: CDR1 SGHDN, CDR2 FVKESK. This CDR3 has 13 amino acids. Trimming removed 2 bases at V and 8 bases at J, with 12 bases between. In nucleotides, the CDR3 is TGTGCCAGCAGCCAACAACGGGGGACAGAAGCTTTCTTT. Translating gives CASSQQRGTEAFF.

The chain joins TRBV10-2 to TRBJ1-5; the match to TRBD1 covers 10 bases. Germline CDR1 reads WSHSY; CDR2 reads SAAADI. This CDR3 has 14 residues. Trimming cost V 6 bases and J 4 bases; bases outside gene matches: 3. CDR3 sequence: CASSGTGENQPQHF. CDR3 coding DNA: TGCGCCAGCAGCGGGACAGGGGAGAATCAGCCCCAGCATTTT.

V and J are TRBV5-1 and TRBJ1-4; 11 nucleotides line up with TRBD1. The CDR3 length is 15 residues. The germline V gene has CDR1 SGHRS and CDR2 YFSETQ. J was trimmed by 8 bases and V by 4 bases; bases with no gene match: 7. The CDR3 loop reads CASSERTGGAEKLFF. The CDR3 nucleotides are TGCGCCAGCAGCGAAAGGACAGGGGGCGCGGAAAAACTGTTTTTT.

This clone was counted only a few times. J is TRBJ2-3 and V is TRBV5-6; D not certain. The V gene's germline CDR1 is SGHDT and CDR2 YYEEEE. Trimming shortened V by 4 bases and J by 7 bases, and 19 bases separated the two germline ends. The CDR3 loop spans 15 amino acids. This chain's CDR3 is CASSPLPTSVHTQYF. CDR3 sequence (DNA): TGTGCCAGCAGCCCCCTCCCGACTTCGGTACATACGCAGTATTTT.

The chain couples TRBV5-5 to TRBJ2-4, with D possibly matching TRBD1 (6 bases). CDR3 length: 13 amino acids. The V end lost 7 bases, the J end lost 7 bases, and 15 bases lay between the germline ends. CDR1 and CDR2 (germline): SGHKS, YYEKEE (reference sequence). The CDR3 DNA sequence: TGTGCCAGCCACCCCCAGGGGCGGAACATTCAGTACTTC. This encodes CASHPQGRNIQYF.

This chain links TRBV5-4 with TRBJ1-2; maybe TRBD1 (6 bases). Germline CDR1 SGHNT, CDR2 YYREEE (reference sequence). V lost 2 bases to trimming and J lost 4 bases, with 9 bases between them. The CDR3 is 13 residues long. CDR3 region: CASSLTGPYGYTF. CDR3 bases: TGTGCCAGCAGCTTAACAGGGCCCTATGGCTACACCTTC.